This T cell receptor beta chain was profiled in a study of shared clonotypes between healthy human individuals (dated by TCRdb to about 2020). Turning to the overall study: The cohort comprised a couple of women and a few men aged 18 to 49 years. To increase sequencing depth and limit assay-specific biases, TCR repertoire library preparation and sequencing were carried out by different laboratories using diverse techniques. Between about 0.85 and 10 billion PBMCs per donor were obtained by leukapheresis. The study deeply sequenced blood TCR repertoires of several healthy adults to estimate repertoire size and the extent of clonotype sharing between individuals. For each donor, CD4 naive and CD4 memory were each given three plates, CD8 naive was given two plates, and CD8 memory was given one plate. General findings and caveats noted by the study authors: Based on pairwise subsampling, the degree of clonotype sharing among donors was expected to be affected by sequencing depth. Compared with non-shared clonotypes, clonotypes shared by all four sorted-subset donors had higher generation probabilities. Sampling was restricted to blood, and TCR repertoires in tissue are likely to differ from TCR repertoires in blood. Approximately 5% of naive CD4, around 4% of naive CD8, around 2.3% of memory CD4, and 0.4% of memory CD8 clonotypes were shared across several donors. Naive subsets generally had larger estimated clonotype richness than memory subsets did. The genetic and exposure-history diversity represented was limited by the small number of donors. Incomplete sequencing was indicated by rarefaction of sorted-subset datasets, despite the large sequencing depth.

Healthy HIV-negative adults with no recently reported acute infections or vaccinations were included as donors. All donors were Caucasian adults living in Nashville, Tennessee, USA. CD4+ T cells were enriched by magnetic negative selection, after which naive cells were positively selected on CD45RA and the negative fraction was taken as the memory subset. After blood collection by leukapheresis, PBMCs were isolated using Ficoll-Histopaque density gradient centrifugation and then cryopreserved in the vapor phase of liquid nitrogen. Analytical flow cytometry was used to check the purity and quantity of each magnetically sorted T cell population. Genomic DNA was isolated from every sorted fraction and measured by UV absorbance on a Nanodrop 2000c. Using the deep immunoSEQ assay, TCR CDR3 regions were amplified from genomic DNA by multiplex PCR. For each cell subset, the extracted genomic DNA was distributed evenly across all wells of several immunoSEQ 96-well plates, and each plate served as one replicate. Each replicate PCR for sorted subsets received around 0.2 ug genomic DNA, equal to 30,000 or so T cell genomes. The purified libraries were quantified using a Qubit 3.0 fluorometer, sized with a Bioanalyzer 2100, and then quantified again using the KAPA Library Quantification kit. A separate single-read 150-cycle Illumina NextSeq 550 flow cell was used to sequence each immunoSEQ 96-well plate. On the authors' methods: Because the immunoSEQ output held only junctional sequences and lacked quality scores, the filtering could not match the filtering applied to full-length reads. To assign V/J genes and CDR3, sequences were annotated using PyIR, a Python wrapper for IgBLAST v1.9, with IMGT germline references. Reads were filtered out if the reads had weak V/J assignments (E-value above 1e-6), no CDR3, stop codons, out-of-frame junctions, or ambiguous translated residues. V3J clonotypes were defined as sequences sharing the same inferred V gene, J gene, and CDR3 amino acid sequence. Percentage overlap between repertoires was computed as shared unique clonotypes divided by the size of the smaller repertoire. Three approaches were used to assess repertoire richness: RTK rarefaction, the Chao1 estimator, and Recon v2.1 estimates of unobserved clonotypes. OLGA was used to compute generation probabilities for all TCRbeta clonotypes that the gDNA method yielded from a few donors. Sourced from immuneACCESS, this table was stored by TCRdb with only in-frame sequences that have V and J called. A share of the clones is absent; for the studies checked, an unresolved V gene accounts for under half, and the remainder has no known explanation. For V, J and clone size, that table is used; D and trimming come from the DNA. The sample table records roughly 2 million clones; 85% to 95% of these occur just once. 0.1% to 0.15% of the sample is held by the ten biggest clonotypes.

As encoded in the germline V gene, CDR1 is SGDLS while CDR2 is YYNGEE. Including the terminal cysteine and phenylalanine, the CDR3 comprises 12 residues. Only the CDR3 DNA stays, 36 bases, in frame from base 1. Relative to germline, V is 0 bases shorter and J is 9 bases shorter, with 7 bases between their ends. To note about this clone: The antigen this receptor binds is unknown. Base qualities are not recorded, but no much larger clone differs from it by a single base.

The sequenced sample was naive CD4+ T cells sorted from blood. The cell subset or site label on this specimen signifies: CD45RA+ positively selected. The clonotype was recovered from a man in his late teens or twenties in good health. Recombination linked TRBV9 to TRBJ2-1; no D gene call is confident. The CDR3 amino acid sequence is: CASSVVLGEQFF. The DNA sequence follows: TGTGCCAGCAGCGTAGTACTCGGTGAGCAGTTCTTC. Supplemented by the reference TRBV9 and TRBJ2-1 proteins around the CDR3, the complete variable domain is DSGVTQTPKHLITATGQRVTLRCSPRSGDLSVYWYQQSLDQGLQFLIQYYNGEERAKGNILERFSAQQFPDLHSELNLSSLELGDSALYFCASSVVLGEQFFGPGTRLTVL.